This T cell receptor (beta chain) was obtained from a study of blood T cell repertoires in COVID-19. Some clones are missing from TCRdb's copy, which holds only in-frame ones; the method was immunoSEQ multiplex PCR. The table records 150,000 to 200,000 clones, around 87% of them present only once. Trimming at V came to 3 bases and at J to 5 bases, leaving 8 bases not matched to a gene. The CDR3 contains 16 residues. The germline V gene encodes CDR1 SGHDN and CDR2 FVKESK. Sequencing was performed on peripheral blood. The J gene is TRBJ2-1, the V gene TRBV14; 9 bases align to TRBD1. The source of this sequence is a middle-aged man with active or convalescent COVID-19. CDR3 sequence (DNA): TGTGCCAGCAGCCACCTCCCGGGACAGGGAGACAATGAGCAGTTCTTC. This translates into CASSHLPGQGDNEQFF.